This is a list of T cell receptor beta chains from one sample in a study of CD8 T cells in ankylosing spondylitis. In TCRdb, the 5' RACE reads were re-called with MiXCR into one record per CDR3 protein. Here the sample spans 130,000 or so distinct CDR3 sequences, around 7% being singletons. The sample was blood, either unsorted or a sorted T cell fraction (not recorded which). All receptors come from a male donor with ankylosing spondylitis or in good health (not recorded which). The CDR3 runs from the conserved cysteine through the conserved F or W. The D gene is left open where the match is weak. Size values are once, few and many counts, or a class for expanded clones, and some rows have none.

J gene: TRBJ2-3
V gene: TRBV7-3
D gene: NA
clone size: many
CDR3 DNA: TGTGCCAGCAGCTTAACCTTCCAGGACCAGGATACGCAGTATTTT
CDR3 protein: CASSLTFQDQDTQYF

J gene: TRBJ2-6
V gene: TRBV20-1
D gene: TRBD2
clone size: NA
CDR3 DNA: TGCAGTGCTAGAGTAACTAGCGGGAGGGGCGGGGCCAACGTCCTGACTTTC
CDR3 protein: CSARVTSGRGGANVLTF

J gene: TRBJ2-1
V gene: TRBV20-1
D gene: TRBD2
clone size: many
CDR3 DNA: TGCAGTGCTAGTTCGTCTGCTAGCGGGACAGATGAGCAGTTCTTC
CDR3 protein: CSASSSASGTDEQFF

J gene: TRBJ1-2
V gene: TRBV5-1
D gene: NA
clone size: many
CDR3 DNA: TGCGCGAGTAAGAGGGAGAACTATGGCTACACCTTC
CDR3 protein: CASKRENYGYTF

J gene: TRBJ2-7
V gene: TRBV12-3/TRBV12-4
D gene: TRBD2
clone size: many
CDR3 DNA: TGTGCCAGCAGTCCCCGAACTAGCGGGGTCTCCTACGAGCAGTACTTC
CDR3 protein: CASSPRTSGVSYEQYF

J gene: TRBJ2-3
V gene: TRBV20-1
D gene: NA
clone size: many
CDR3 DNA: TGCAGTGCCTTAGCCCCTCCAGACACAGATACGCAGTATTTT
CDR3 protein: CSALAPPDTDTQYF

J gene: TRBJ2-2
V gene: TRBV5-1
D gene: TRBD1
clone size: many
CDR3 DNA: TGCGCCAGCACAGGGGGCCCTGGCGGGGAGCTGTTTTTT
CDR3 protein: CASTGGPGGELFF

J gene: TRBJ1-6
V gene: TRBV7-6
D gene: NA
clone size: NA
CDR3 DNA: TGTGCCAGCAGCTTCGGGGATTCACCCCTCCACTTT
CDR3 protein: CASSFGDSPLHF

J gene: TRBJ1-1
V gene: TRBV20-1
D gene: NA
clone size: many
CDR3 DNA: TGCAGTGCTAGCGTTGGGGGGGGCGTTATTCTCACTGAAGCTTTCTTT
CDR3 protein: CSASVGGGVILTEAFF

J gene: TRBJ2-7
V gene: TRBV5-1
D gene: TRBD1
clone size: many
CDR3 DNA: TGCGCCAGCAGCAGGGGACAGGCTACCTCCTACGAGCAGTACTTC
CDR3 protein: CASSRGQATSYEQYF

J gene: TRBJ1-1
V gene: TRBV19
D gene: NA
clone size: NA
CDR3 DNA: TGTGCCAGTGGAGATGGGACCATCCGTGAAGCTTTCTTT
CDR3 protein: CASGDGTIREAFF

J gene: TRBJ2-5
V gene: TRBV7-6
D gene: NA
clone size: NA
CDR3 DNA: TGTGCCAGCAGCTTAATGAGCACAGGGTCGTGGGGGCAAGAGACCCAGTACTTC
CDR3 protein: CASSLMSTGSWGQETQYF